A selection of T cell receptor beta chains follows, all from one sample in a study of T cell responses to AZD1222 COVID-19 vaccine. Data came from immunoSEQ multiplex PCR; TCRdb stores just in-frame clones and leaves some out. This sample carries 90,000 or so clones, 89% of them seen once, and the ten largest clones take 2.4%. The sequenced sample was peripheral blood, obtained on day 0 of AZD1222 vaccination. These receptors all stem from an adult in good health. Both conserved end residues are part of each CDR3. Each record gives: D gene, V gene, clone size, J gene, CDR3 protein, CDR3 DNA. A D gene is named only where the DNA matches it firmly. Size is stated for part of the rows, as once, few or many counts, or as a class when the clone is expanded.

D: TRBD2; V: TRBV6-2/TRBV6-3; size: .; J: TRBJ2-7; CDR3: CASSYPNGLAYTYEQYF; DNA: TGTGCCAGCAGTTACCCGAACGGACTAGCATACACCTACGAGCAGTACTTC
D: .; V: TRBV19; size: once; J: TRBJ1-4; CDR3: CASSPRWGSTNEKLFF; DNA: TGTGCCAGTAGTCCCCGATGGGGAAGCACTAATGAAAAACTGTTTTTT
D: .; V: TRBV6-5; size: .; J: TRBJ2-7; CDR3: CASSRPSSYEQYF; DNA: TGTGCCAGCAGTCGACCAAGCTCCTACGAGCAGTACTTC
D: .; V: TRBV7-9; size: .; J: TRBJ1-4; CDR3: CASSLQGYNEKLFF; DNA: TGTGCCAGCAGCTTACAGGGCTATAATGAAAAACTGTTTTTT
D: .; V: TRBV27; size: few; J: TRBJ2-5; CDR3: CASSYQGETQYF; DNA: TGTGCCAGCAGTTACCAAGGAGAGACCCAGTACTTC
D: .; V: TRBV14; size: .; J: TRBJ2-2; CDR3: CASSQRQASGELFF; DNA: TGTGCCAGCAGCCAACGACAGGCCTCCGGGGAGCTGTTTTTT
D: .; V: TRBV6-2/TRBV6-3; size: once; J: TRBJ1-1; CDR3: CASSYSIWDRAFF; DNA: TGTGCCAGCAGTTACTCGATCTGGGATCGGGCTTTCTTT
D: TRBD2; V: TRBV6-5; size: .; J: TRBJ2-1; CDR3: CASSRGVVNNEQFF; DNA: TGTGCCAGCAGTCGGGGGGTCGTAAACAATGAGCAGTTCTTC
D: .; V: TRBV5-4; size: .; J: TRBJ1-1; CDR3: CASSLPENTEAFF; DNA: TGTGCCAGCAGCTTGCCCGAGAACACTGAAGCTTTCTTT
D: .; V: TRBV27; size: once; J: TRBJ2-5; CDR3: CASSFWQGGGETQYF; DNA: TGTGCCAGCAGTTTCTGGCAGGGAGGTGGGGAGACCCAGTACTTC
D: TRBD2; V: TRBV7-9; size: .; J: TRBJ2-1; CDR3: CASSLRFDWLSGEYEQFF; DNA: TGTGCCAGCAGCTTAAGGTTCGACTGGCTCAGCGGGGAATATGAGCAGTTCTTC
D: .; V: TRBV30; size: .; J: TRBJ1-1; CDR3: CAWSVKENTEAFF; DNA: TGTGCCTGGAGTGTTAAGGAGAACACTGAAGCTTTCTTT
D: .; V: TRBV5-1; size: .; J: TRBJ1-1; CDR3: CASSRDREAFF; DNA: TGCGCCAGCAGTCGGGACCGAGAAGCTTTCTTT
D: .; V: TRBV3-1/TRBV3-2; size: .; J: TRBJ1-6; CDR3: CASSPRRLPYRQDSPLHF; DNA: TGTGCCAGCAGCCCTCGAAGGTTACCGTATCGGCAGGATTCACCCCTCCACTTT
D: TRBD1; V: TRBV27; size: .; J: TRBJ1-1; CDR3: CASSTTGNEAFF; DNA: TGTGCCAGCAGTACGACAGGGAATGAAGCTTTCTTT
D: .; V: TRBV18; size: few; J: TRBJ2-2; CDR3: CASSSQRTLAGELFF; DNA: TGTGCCAGCTCATCCCAGAGAACACTGGCCGGGGAGCTGTTTTTT
D: .; V: TRBV30; size: few; J: TRBJ1-5; CDR3: CAWSSAGGNQPQHF; DNA: TGTGCCTGGAGTAGCGCTGGGGGAAATCAGCCCCAGCATTTT
D: TRBD2; V: TRBV20-1; size: once; J: TRBJ2-7; CDR3: CSASETSGRVGEQYF; DNA: TGCAGTGCTAGTGAGACTAGCGGGAGGGTAGGCGAGCAGTACTTC
D: TRBD1; V: TRBV7-7; size: .; J: TRBJ2-3; CDR3: CASSKTGGTDTQYF; DNA: TGTGCTAGCAGCAAGACAGGGGGCACAGATACGCAGTATTTT
D: .; V: TRBV6-2/TRBV6-3; size: .; J: TRBJ1-1; CDR3: CASSYMIGPGAFF; DNA: TGTGCCAGCAGTTACATGATTGGACCGGGAGCTTTCTTT
D: TRBD1; V: TRBV12-3/TRBV12-4; size: .; J: TRBJ1-4; CDR3: CASRQGAREKLFF; DNA: TGTGCCAGCCGCCAGGGGGCGCGCGAAAAACTGTTTTTT
D: .; V: TRBV30; size: .; J: TRBJ2-7; CDR3: CAWTRGSYYEQYF; DNA: TGTGCCTGGACAAGGGGCAGCTACTACGAGCAGTACTTC
D: .; V: TRBV7-2; size: .; J: TRBJ2-5; CDR3: CASSFEGQETQYF; DNA: TGTGCCAGCAGCTTTGAGGGGCAAGAGACCCAGTACTTC
D: TRBD2; V: TRBV4-3; size: .; J: TRBJ2-5; CDR3: CASSQVARGGLGTQYF; DNA: TGCGCCAGCAGCCAAGTTGCCCGGGGGGGCCTTGGGACCCAGTACTTC
D: .; V: TRBV2; size: .; J: TRBJ1-5; CDR3: CASSTQESNQPQHF; DNA: TGTGCCAGCAGTACCCAGGAGAGCAATCAGCCCCAGCATTTT
D: TRBD2; V: TRBV27; size: .; J: TRBJ2-7; CDR3: CASSLFGSGVGEQYF; DNA: TGTGCCAGCAGTTTATTTGGTAGCGGGGTGGGGGAGCAGTACTTC
D: TRBD1; V: TRBV27; size: .; J: TRBJ1-2; CDR3: CASRWGGQLGYTF; DNA: TGTGCCAGCCGCTGGGGGGGACAGCTTGGCTACACCTTC
D: .; V: TRBV7-8; size: .; J: TRBJ2-1; CDR3: CASSLVEPGPNEQFF; DNA: TGTGCCAGCAGCTTAGTAGAGCCTGGTCCCAATGAGCAGTTCTTC
D: .; V: TRBV7-9; size: .; J: TRBJ1-2; CDR3: CASSLVPEGGYTF; DNA: TGTGCCAGCAGCTTAGTGCCGGAGGGTGGCTACACCTTC
D: TRBD1; V: TRBV19; size: .; J: TRBJ1-1; CDR3: CASIQQGDANTEAFF; DNA: TGTGCCAGTATCCAACAGGGGGACGCGAACACTGAAGCTTTCTTT
D: .; V: TRBV7-3; size: once; J: TRBJ2-2; CDR3: CASSSDRLTGELFF; DNA: TGTGCCAGCAGCTCTGACAGATTAACCGGGGAGCTGTTTTTT
D: .; V: TRBV5-1; size: .; J: TRBJ1-2; CDR3: CASSLTYNYGYTF; DNA: TGCGCCAGCAGCCTTACATATAACTATGGCTACACCTTC
D: TRBD2; V: TRBV7-2; size: .; J: TRBJ2-3; CDR3: CASSFGTSGGTDTQYF; DNA: TGTGCCAGCAGCTTTGGGACTAGCGGGGGTACAGATACGCAGTATTTT
D: .; V: TRBV7-3; size: .; J: TRBJ2-1; CDR3: CASSGQNNEQFF; DNA: TGTGCCTCGAGCGGGCAGAACAATGAGCAGTTCTTC
D: .; V: TRBV19; size: .; J: TRBJ2-5; CDR3: CASSIDLDRQETQYF; DNA: TGTGCCAGTAGTATTGATTTGGACAGACAAGAGACCCAGTACTTC
D: .; V: TRBV5-1; size: .; J: TRBJ1-2; CDR3: CASSEDRDGYTF; DNA: TGCGCCAGCAGCGAGGACAGAGATGGCTACACCTTC
D: .; V: TRBV6-6; size: .; J: TRBJ1-2; CDR3: CASSYLADGTYGYTF; DNA: TGTGCCAGCAGTTACTTGGCGGATGGAACCTATGGCTACACCTTC
D: TRBD1; V: TRBV11-3; size: .; J: TRBJ2-7; CDR3: CASSSGQIHEQYF; DNA: TGTGCCAGCAGCTCGGGACAGATCCACGAGCAGTACTTC
D: TRBD1; V: TRBV9; size: .; J: TRBJ1-4; CDR3: CASSALTAGQSNEKLFF; DNA: TGTGCCAGCAGCGCTCTCACAGCGGGACAGTCAAATGAAAAACTGTTTTTT
D: TRBD1; V: TRBV18; size: .; J: TRBJ1-1; CDR3: CASSPGTANEAFF; DNA: TGTGCCAGCTCACCCGGGACAGCTAATGAAGCTTTCTTT
D: TRBD1; V: TRBV29-1; size: .; J: TRBJ2-3; CDR3: CSVEDPPGGDTQYF; DNA: TGCAGCGTTGAAGATCCCCCAGGGGGAGATACGCAGTATTTT
D: TRBD2; V: TRBV2; size: .; J: TRBJ2-7; CDR3: CASSSGRLYEQYF; DNA: TGTGCCAGCAGCAGCGGGAGGTTATACGAGCAGTACTTC
D: .; V: TRBV19; size: .; J: TRBJ2-7; CDR3: CASSIEGYEQYF; DNA: TGTGCCAGTAGTATAGAGGGCTACGAGCAGTACTTC
D: .; V: TRBV7-9; size: .; J: TRBJ2-7; CDR3: CASSLRNYEQYF; DNA: TGTGCCAGCAGCTTACGGAACTACGAGCAGTACTTC
D: .; V: TRBV27; size: .; J: TRBJ1-2; CDR3: CASRKLVEGWYGYTF; DNA: TGTGCCAGCAGAAAGCTCGTGGAGGGCTGGTATGGCTACACCTTC
D: .; V: TRBV30; size: .; J: TRBJ1-1; CDR3: CAWTTGLGDTEAFF; DNA: TGTGCCTGGACGACAGGCCTAGGGGACACTGAAGCTTTCTTT
D: TRBD1; V: TRBV7-6; size: .; J: TRBJ2-2; CDR3: CASSLAGQGAGELFF; DNA: TGTGCCAGCAGCTTAGCGGGACAGGGGGCTGGGGAGCTGTTTTTT
D: TRBD1; V: TRBV30; size: .; J: TRBJ2-7; CDR3: CAWSNRDRDNEQYF; DNA: TGTGCCTGGAGCAACCGGGACAGGGACAACGAGCAGTACTTC
D: .; V: TRBV15; size: once; J: TRBJ2-2; CDR3: CATSRGWRAKNTGELFF; DNA: TGTGCCACCAGCAGAGGGTGGAGAGCAAAGAACACCGGGGAGCTGTTTTTT
D: .; V: TRBV28; size: .; J: TRBJ2-6; CDR3: CASSSLTSGANVLTF; DNA: TGTGCCAGCAGTTCGTTAACGTCTGGGGCCAACGTCCTGACTTTC
D: .; V: TRBV21-1; size: .; J: TRBJ1-1; CDR3: CSINTEAFF; DNA: TGTTCCATTAACACTGAAGCTTTCTTT
D: .; V: TRBV6-2/TRBV6-3; size: .; J: TRBJ1-1; CDR3: CASSRTSNRDWEAFF; DNA: TGTGCCAGCAGTAGGACCTCAAACAGGGATTGGGAAGCTTTCTTT
D: .; V: TRBV18; size: .; J: TRBJ2-2; CDR3: CASSPFEGNTGELFF; DNA: TGTGCCAGCTCACCTTTCGAGGGGAACACCGGGGAGCTGTTTTTT